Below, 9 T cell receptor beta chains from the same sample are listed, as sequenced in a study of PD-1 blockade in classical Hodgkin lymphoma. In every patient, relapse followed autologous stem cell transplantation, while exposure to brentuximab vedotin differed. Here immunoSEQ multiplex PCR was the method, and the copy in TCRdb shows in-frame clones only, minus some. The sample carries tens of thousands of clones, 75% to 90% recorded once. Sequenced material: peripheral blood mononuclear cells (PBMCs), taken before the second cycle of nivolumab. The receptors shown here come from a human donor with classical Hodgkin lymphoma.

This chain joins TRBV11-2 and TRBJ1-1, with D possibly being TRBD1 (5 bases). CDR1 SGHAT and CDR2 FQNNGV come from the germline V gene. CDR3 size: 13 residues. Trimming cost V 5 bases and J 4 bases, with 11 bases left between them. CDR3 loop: CASSQTQGTEAFF. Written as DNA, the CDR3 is TGTGCCAGCAGCCAAACGCAGGGCACTGAAGCTTTCTTT. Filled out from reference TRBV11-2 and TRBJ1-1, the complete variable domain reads EAGVAQSPRYKIIEKRQSVAFWCNPISGHATLYWYQQILGQGPKLLIQFQNNGVVDDSQLPKDRFSAERLKGVDSTLKIQPAKLEDSAVYLCASSQTQGTEAFFGQGTRLTVV.

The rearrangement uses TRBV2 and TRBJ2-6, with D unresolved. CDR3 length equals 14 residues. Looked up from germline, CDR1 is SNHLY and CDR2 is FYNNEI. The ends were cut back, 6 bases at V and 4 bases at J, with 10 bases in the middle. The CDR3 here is CASSQPAGANVLTF. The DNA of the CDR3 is TGTGCCAGCAGCCAGCCGGCGGGGGCCAACGTCCTGACTTTC.

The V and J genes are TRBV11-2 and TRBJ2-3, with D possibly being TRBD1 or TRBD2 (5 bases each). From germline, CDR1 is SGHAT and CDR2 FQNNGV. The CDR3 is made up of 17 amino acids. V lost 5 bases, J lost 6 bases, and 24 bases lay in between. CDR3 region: CASSPSPGQGRSDTQYF. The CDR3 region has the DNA TGTGCCAGCAGCCCTAGCCCCGGCCAGGGTCGTAGCGATACGCAGTATTTT. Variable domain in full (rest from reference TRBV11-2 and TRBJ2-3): EAGVAQSPRYKIIEKRQSVAFWCNPISGHATLYWYQQILGQGPKLLIQFQNNGVVDDSQLPKDRFSAERLKGVDSTLKIQPAKLEDSAVYLCASSPSPGQGRSDTQYFGPGTRLTVL.

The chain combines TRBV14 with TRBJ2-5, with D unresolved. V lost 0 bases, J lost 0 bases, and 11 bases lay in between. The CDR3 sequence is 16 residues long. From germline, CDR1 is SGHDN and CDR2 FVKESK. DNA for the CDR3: TGTGCCAGCAGCCAAGATATTCGATTAGACCAAGAGACCCAGTACTTC. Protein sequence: CASSQDIRLDQETQYF.

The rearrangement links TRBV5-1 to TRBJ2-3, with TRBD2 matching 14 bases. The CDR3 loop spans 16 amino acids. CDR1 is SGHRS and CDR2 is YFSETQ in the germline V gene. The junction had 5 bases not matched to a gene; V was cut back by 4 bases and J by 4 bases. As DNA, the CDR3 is TGCGCCAGCAGCGACGTGGGACTAGCGGGGGCAGATACGCAGTATTTT. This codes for CASSDVGLAGADTQYF.

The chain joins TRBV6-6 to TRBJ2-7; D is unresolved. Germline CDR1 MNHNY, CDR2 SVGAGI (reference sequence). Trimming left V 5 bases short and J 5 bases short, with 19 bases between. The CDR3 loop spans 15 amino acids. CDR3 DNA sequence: TGTGCCAGCAGTAGCGACAAGGTATACGGAAACGAGCAGTACTTC. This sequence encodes CASSSDKVYGNEQYF.

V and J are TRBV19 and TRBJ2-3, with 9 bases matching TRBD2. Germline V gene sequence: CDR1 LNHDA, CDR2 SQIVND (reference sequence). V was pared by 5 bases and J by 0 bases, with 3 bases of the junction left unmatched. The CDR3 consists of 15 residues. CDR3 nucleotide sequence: TGTGCCAGTAGTTTAGCGGGGGTAAGCACAGATACGCAGTATTTT. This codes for CASSLAGVSTDTQYF.

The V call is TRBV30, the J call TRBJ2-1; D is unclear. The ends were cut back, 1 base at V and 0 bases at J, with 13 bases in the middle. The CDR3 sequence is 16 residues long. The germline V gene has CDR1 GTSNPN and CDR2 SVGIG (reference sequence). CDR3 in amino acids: CAWSAEFRLSYNEQFF. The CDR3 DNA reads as TGTGCCTGGAGTGCAGAGTTCAGACTCTCCTACAATGAGCAGTTCTTC. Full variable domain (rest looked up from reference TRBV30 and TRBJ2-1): SQTIHQWPATLVQPVGSPLSLECTVEGTSNPNLYWYRQAAGRGLQLLFYSVGIGQISSEVPQNLSASRPQDRQFILSSKKLLLSDSGFYLCAWSAEFRLSYNEQFFGPGTRLTVL.

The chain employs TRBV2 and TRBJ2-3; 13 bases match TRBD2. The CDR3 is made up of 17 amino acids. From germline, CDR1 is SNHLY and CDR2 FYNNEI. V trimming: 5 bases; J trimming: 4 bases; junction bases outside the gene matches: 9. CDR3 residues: CASSSTKLAGGPDTQYF. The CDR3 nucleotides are TGTGCCAGCAGTTCCACCAAACTAGCGGGGGGGCCAGATACGCAGTATTTT.